The sequence of this T cell receptor beta chain was determined in a study of T cell clones after liver transplantation (dated by TCRdb to between 2018 and 2021). For the study in its entirety: Samples were obtained from ITN030ST, a randomized trial in which withdrawal of immunosuppression was attempted within 2 years of liver transplantation. Donor-reactive T cell clones were identified by TCRbeta sequencing following a pre-transplant mixed lymphocyte reaction and were subsequently tracked in post-transplant blood. As an antigen-independent comparator for the donor-reactive sequences, third party-reactive TCRbeta sequences from pre-transplant MLRs were identified as well. Three of the eight recipients were HCV-positive; the others were transplanted for non-autoimmune, non-viral indications. The subjects received no induction therapy and were kept on standard immunosuppression until randomization at 12-24 months post-transplant. Tolerance was defined as complete immunosuppression withdrawal for at least one year with no rise in liver enzymes beyond twice the upper limit of normal. A cohort of 8 liver transplant recipients was studied, of whom 3 were classified as tolerant and 5 as non-tolerant.

High-throughput TCRbeta CDR3 sequencing of frozen genomic DNA was performed by immunoSEQ, with PCR amplification, mapping, bias correction and internal controls included. As for the original processing: Productive rearrangements were retained, and unique TCRbeta sequences were defined by the CDR3 nucleotide sequence together with the V and J gene. A sequence counted as donor-reactive only if the sequence showed at least 5-fold expansion in CFSE-low cells compared with unstimulated pre-transplant cells and had a frequency of at least 0.01%. Per-subject minimum frequency thresholds, based on the lowest-template unstimulated sample, ensured at least 90% detection power. Repertoire turnover was measured by Jensen-Shannon divergence between the top 1000 TCRbeta sequences post- and pre-transplant. Two-sided Fisher's exact tests were used to test for changes in the detection of donor-reactive sequences. TCRdb took this table from immuneACCESS and kept in-frame rearrangements with V and J called. Such tables lack part of the clones; where checked against another copy, unresolved V genes explain under half of the gap, and the rest is unexplained. V, J and clone size reflect that table, while D and trimming were determined from the DNA. For this sample the table gives 5,000 or so clones, of which about two fifths were detected only once. Less than 15% of the sample lies in the top ten.

Overall study results and their limits: After accounting for repertoire turnover, donor-reactive detection was significantly reduced in 7 of 8 subjects for CD4 and 8 of 8 for CD8. The conclusions were preliminary, being limited by small, heterogeneous patient numbers and by non-standardized post-transplant time points. Because allograft tissue specimens were not available, migration of donor-reactive T cells into the graft, rather than deletion, may have occurred. Donor-reactive sequences declined more than third party-reactive ones, suggesting partial antigen-specific deletion unrelated to withdrawal success. Low numbers of available donor cells limited the measurable donor-reactive repertoire in two subjects. In 5 of 8 subjects, regardless of tolerance or HCV status, circulating donor-reactive CD4 TCRbeta sequences dropped significantly post-transplant.

In its sample, this clone was seen a few times. The antigen it binds to is not known. Qualities for individual bases were not recorded, and no much larger clone is one base off. To define alloreactive TCRbeta sequences, the proliferating CFSE-low cells from the MLR were sequenced. In the CFSE-MLRs, pre-transplant recipient cells were stimulated either by donor PBMCs, splenocytes or lymph node cells, or by third-party PBMCs. Each of the 8 studied subjects was randomized to immunosuppression withdrawal. The Qiagen DNeasy Blood and Tissue Kit was used for genomic DNA isolation. Sequenced sample: CD4+ T cells from cultured PBMCs. This TCR was sampled from a human patient who received a liver transplant. It is possible that, after a transplant, some T cells come from the graft donor.

The sequence in DNA is TGTGCCAGCAGTGCGGGATCCTACTATGGCTACACCTTC. It translates as CASSAGSYYGYTF. The rearrangement combines TRBV2 with TRBJ1-2; the D gene identity is not certain. The CDR3 covers 13 residues, taking in both the cysteine and the phenylalanine. The DNA shown is the 39-base CDR3, in frame from base 1. According to the germline V gene, CDR1 reads SNHLY and CDR2 reads FYNNEI. Relative to germline, V is 4 bases shorter and J is 3 bases shorter, with 9 bases between their ends.